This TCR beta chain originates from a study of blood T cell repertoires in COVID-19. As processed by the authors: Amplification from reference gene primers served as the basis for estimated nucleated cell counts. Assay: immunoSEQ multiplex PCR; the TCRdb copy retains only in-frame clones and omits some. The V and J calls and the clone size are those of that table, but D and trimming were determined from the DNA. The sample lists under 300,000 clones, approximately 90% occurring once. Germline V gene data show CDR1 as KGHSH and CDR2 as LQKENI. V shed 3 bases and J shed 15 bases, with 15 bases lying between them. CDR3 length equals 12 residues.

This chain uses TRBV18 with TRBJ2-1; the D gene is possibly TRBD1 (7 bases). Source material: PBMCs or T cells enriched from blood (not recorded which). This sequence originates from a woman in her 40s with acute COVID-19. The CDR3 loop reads CASSPRGQFPFF. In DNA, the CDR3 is TGTGCCAGCTCACCGCGGGGACAGTTCCCGTTCTTC.